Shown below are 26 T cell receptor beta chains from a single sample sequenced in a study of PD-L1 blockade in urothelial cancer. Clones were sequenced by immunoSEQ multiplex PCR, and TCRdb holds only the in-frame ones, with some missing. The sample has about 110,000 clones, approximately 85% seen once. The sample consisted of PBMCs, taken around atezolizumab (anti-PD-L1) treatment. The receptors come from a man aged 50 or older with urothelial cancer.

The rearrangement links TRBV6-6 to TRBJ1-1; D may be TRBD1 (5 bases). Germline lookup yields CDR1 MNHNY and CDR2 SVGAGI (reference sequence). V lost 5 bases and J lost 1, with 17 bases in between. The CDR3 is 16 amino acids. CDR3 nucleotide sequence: TGTGCCAGCAGTCGAGGCCCAGGCGGGGCGAACACTGAAGCTTTCTTT. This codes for CASSRGPGGANTEAFF.

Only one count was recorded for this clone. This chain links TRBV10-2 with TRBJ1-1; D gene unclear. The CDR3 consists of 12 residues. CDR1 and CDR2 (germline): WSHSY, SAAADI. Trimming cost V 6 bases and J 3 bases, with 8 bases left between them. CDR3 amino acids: CASRYGDTEAFF. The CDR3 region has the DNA TGCGCCAGCAGGTACGGGGACACTGAAGCTTTCTTT.

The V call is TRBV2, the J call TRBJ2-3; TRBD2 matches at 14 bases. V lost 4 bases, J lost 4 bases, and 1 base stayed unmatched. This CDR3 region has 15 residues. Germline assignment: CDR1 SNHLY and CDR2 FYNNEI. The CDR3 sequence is CASSVTSGRADTQYF. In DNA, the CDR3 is TGTGCCAGCAGTGTGACTAGCGGGAGGGCAGATACGCAGTATTTT. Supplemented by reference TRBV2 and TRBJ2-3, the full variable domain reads EPEVTQTPSHQVTQMGQEVILRCVPISNHLYFYWYRQILGQKVEFLVSFYNNEISEKSEIFDDQFSVERPDGSNFTLKIRSTKLEDSAMYFCASSVTSGRADTQYFGPGTRLTVL.

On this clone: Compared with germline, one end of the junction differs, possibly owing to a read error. CDR3 DNA: TGTGCCAGCAGCTTGGTTGCGGGGAAGATAAGTGTCTTC. As protein: CASSLVAGKISVF. This rearrangement joins TRBV5-8 to TRBJ2-1; perhaps TRBD2 as D (6 bases). The germline V gene encodes CDR1 SGHTS and CDR2 YDEGEE. This CDR3 is built from 13 residues.

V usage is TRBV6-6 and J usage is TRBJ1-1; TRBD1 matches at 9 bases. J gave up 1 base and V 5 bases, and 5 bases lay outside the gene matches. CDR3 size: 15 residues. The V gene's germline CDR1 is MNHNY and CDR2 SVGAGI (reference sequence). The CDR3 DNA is TGTGCCAGCAGTAACCGGGACAGGGCGAACACTGAAGCTTTCTTT. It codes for CASSNRDRANTEAFF.

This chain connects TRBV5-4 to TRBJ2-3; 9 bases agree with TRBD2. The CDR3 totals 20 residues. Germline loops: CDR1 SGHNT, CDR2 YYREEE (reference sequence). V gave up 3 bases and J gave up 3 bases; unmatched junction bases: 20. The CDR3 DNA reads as TGTGCCAGCAGCTCCCCCTTTCCTAGCGGGAAAAATGTGGGAACAGATACGCAGTATTTT. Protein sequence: CASSSPFPSGKNVGTDTQYF.

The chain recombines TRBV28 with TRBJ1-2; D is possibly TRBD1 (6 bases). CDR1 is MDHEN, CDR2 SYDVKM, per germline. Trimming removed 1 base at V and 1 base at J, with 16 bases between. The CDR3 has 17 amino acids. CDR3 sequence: CASSLLGAGGRNYGYTF. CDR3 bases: TGTGCCAGCAGTTTATTGGGGGCGGGGGGCCGTAACTATGGCTACACCTTC.

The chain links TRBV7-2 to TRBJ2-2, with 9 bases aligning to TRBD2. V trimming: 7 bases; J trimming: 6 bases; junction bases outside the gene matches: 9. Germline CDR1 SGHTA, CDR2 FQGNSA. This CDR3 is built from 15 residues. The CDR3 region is CASKSGGREAGELFF. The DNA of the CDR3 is TGTGCCAGCAAAAGTGGCGGGAGGGAAGCCGGGGAGCTGTTTTTT.

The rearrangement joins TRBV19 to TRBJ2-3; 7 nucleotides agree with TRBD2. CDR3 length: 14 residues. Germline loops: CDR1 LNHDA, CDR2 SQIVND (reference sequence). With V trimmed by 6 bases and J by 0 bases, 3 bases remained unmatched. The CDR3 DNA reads TGTGCCAGTAGGGAGCGGGGTAGCACAGATACGCAGTATTTT. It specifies CASRERGSTDTQYF.

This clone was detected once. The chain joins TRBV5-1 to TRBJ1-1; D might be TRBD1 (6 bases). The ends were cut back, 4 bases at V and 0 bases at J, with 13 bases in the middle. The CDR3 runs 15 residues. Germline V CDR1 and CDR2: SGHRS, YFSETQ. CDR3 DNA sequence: TGCGCCAGCAGCCCCGGCGGGGGCGTGAACACTGAAGCTTTCTTT. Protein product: CASSPGGGVNTEAFF.

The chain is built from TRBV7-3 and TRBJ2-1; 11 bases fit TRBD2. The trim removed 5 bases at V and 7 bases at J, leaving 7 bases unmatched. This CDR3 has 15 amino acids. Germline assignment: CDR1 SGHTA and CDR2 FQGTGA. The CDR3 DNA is TGTGCCAGCAGCCAAATAGCGGGAGGGAGGAATGAGCAGTTCTTC. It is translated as CASSQIAGGRNEQFF.

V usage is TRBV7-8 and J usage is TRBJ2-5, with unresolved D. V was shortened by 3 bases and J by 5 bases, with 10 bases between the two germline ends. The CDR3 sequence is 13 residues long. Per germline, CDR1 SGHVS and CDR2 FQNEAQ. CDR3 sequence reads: CASSLANGETQYF. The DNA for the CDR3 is TGTGCCAGCAGCTTGGCAAACGGGGAGACCCAGTACTTC. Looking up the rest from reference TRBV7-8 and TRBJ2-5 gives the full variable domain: GAGVSQSPRYKVAKRGQDVALRCDPISGHVSLFWYQQALGQGPEFLTYFQNEAQLDKSGLPSDRFFAERPEGSVSTLKIQRTQQEDSAVYLCASSLANGETQYFGPGTRLLVL.

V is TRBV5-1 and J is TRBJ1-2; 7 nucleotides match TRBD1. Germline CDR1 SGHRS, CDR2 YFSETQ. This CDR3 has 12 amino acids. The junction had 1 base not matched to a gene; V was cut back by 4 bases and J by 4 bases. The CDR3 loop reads CASSRDSYGYTF. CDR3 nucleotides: TGCGCCAGCAGCCGGGACAGCTATGGCTACACCTTC.

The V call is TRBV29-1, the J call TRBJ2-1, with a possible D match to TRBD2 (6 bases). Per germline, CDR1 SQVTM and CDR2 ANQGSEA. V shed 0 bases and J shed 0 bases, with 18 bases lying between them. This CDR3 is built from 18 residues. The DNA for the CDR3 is TGCAGCGTTGAAGAAGGCGGATTAGCGGTGAGCTCCTACAATGAGCAGTTCTTC. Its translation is CSVEEGGLAVSSYNEQFF.

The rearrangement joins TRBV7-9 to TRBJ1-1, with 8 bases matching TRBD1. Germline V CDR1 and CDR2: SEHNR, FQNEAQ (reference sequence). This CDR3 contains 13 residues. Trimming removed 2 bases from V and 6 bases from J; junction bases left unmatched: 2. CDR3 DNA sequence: TGTGCCAGCAGCTTAACGACAGGGGCTGAAGCTTTCTTT. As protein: CASSLTTGAEAFF. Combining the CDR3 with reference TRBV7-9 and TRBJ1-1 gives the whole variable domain DTGVSQNPRHKITKRGQNVTFRCDPISEHNRLYWYRQTLGQGPEFLTYFQNEAQLEKSRLLSDRFSAERPKGSFSTLEIQRTEQGDSAMYLCASSLTTGAEAFFGQGTRLTVV.

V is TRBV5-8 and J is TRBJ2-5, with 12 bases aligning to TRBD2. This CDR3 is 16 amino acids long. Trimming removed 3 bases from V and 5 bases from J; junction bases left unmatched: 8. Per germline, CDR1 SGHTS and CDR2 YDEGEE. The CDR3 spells CASSSRLAGDVETQYF. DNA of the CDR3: TGTGCCAGCAGCTCGCGACTAGCGGGAGATGTCGAGACCCAGTACTTC.

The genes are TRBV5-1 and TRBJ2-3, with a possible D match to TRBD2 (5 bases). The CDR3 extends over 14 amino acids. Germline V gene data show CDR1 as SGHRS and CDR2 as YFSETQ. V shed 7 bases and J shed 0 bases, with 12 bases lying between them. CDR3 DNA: TGCGCCAGCCGTACTAGGCCTAGCACAGATACGCAGTATTTT. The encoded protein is CASRTRPSTDTQYF.

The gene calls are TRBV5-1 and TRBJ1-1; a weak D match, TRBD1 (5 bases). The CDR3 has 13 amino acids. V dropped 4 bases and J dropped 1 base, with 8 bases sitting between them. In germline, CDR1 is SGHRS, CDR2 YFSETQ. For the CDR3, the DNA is TGCGCCAGCAGCGTAGGGGAGAACACTGAAGCTTTCTTT. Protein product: CASSVGENTEAFF. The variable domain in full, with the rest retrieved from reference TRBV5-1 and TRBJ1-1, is KAGVTQTPRYLIKTRGQQVTLSCSPISGHRSVSWYQQTPGQGLQFLFEYFSETQRNKGNFPGRFSGRQFSNSRSEMNVSTLELGDSALYLCASSVGENTEAFFGQGTRLTVV.

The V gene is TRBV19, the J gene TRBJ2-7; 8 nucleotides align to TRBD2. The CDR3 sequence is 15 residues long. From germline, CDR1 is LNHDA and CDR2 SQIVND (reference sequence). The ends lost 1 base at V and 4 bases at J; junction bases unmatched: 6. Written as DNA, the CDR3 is TGTGCCAGTAGTATAGGTCGGGAGGGCCGATACGAGCAGTACTTC. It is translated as CASSIGREGRYEQYF.

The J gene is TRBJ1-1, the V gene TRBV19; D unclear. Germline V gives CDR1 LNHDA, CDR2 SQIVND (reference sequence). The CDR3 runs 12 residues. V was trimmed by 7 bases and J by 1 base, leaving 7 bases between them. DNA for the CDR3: TGTGCCAGTAATTACAGGAACACTGAAGCTTTCTTT. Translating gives CASNYRNTEAFF.

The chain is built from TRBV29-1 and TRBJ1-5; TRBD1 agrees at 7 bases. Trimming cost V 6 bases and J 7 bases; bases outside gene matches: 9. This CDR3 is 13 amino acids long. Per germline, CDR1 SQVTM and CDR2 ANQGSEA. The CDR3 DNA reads TGCAGCGTCCAGGGGGGTCTTGGGCAGCCCCAGCATTTT. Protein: CSVQGGLGQPQHF.

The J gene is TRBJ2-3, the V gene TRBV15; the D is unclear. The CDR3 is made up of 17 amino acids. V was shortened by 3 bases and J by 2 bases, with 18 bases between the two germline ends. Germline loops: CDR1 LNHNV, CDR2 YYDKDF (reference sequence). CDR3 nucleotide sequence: TGTGCCACCAGCAGCCCCCCCGCGCGGAGATACACAGATACGCAGTATTTT. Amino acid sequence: CATSSPPARRYTDTQYF.

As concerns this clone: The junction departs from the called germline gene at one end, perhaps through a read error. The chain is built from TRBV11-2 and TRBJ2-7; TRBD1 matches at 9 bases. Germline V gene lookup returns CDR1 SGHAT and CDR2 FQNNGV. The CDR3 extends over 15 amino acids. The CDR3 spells CASSSIGTGTYGQYF. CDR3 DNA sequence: TGTGCCAGCAGCTCGATCGGGACAGGGACCTACGGGCAGTACTTC.

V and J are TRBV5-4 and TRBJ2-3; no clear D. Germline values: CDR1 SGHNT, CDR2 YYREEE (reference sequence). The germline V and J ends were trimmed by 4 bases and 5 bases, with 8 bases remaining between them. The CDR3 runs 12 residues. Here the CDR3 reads CASSQVGDTQYF. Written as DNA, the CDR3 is TGTGCCAGCAGCCAGGTGGGAGATACGCAGTATTTT. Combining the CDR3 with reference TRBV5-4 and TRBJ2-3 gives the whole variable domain ETGVTQSPTHLIKTRGQQVTLRCSSQSGHNTVSWYQQALGQGPQFIFQYYREEENGRGNFPPRFSGLQFPNYSSELNVNALELDDSALYLCASSQVGDTQYFGPGTRLTVL.

In nucleotides, the CDR3 is TGTGCCAGCAGTTACCGGAGTGCCCAAGAGACCCAGTACTTC. Encoded protein: CASSYRSAQETQYF. This chain links TRBV6-5 with TRBJ2-5; D uncertain. Germline CDR1 MNHEY, CDR2 SVGAGI. Trimming removed 2 bases from V and 1 base from J, with 8 bases in between. There are 14 residues in the CDR3.

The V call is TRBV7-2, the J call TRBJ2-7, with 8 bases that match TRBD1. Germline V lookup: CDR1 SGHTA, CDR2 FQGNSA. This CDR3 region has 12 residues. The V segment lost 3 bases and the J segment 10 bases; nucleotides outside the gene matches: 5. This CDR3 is CASSLDRVGQYF. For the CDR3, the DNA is TGTGCCAGCAGCTTGGACAGGGTCGGACAGTACTTC.